This TCR beta chain was recorded in a study of T cell changes during pregnancy in multiple sclerosis. Produced via immunoSEQ multiplex PCR; TCRdb's table is partial and in-frame only. The table records around 47,000 clones, approximately 96% of them present only once. Germline CDR1 LNHDA, CDR2 SQIVND (reference sequence). This CDR3 comprises 15 residues. Trimming cost V 6 bases and J 4 bases; bases outside gene matches: 6. The sample was peripheral blood, taken in the second trimester of pregnancy. The chain joins TRBV19 to TRBJ2-3; 11 positions agree with TRBD2. This receptor was identified in a female donor with multiple sclerosis, enrolled in a pregnancy study. As DNA, the CDR3 is TGTGCCAGTAGGCCTCGACTAGCGGGGTCAGATACGCAGTATTTT. Its translation: CASRPRLAGSDTQYF.